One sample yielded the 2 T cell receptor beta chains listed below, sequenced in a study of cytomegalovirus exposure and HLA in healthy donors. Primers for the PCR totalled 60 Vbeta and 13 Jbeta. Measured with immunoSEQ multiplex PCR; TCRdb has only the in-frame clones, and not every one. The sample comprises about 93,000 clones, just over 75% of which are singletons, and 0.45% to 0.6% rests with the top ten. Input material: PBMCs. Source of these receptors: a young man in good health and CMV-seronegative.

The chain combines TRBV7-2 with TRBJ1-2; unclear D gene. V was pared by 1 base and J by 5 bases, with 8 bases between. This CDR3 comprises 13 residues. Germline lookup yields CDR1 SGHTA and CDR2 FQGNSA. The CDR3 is CASSLGPGYGYTF. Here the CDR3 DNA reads TGTGCCAGCAGCTTAGGGCCCGGGTATGGCTACACCTTC.

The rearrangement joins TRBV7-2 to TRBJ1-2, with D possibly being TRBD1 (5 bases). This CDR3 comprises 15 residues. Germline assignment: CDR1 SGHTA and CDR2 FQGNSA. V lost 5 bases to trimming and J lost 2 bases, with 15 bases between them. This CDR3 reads CASSPGLIPNYGYTF. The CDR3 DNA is TGTGCCAGCAGCCCGGGACTCATACCCAACTATGGCTACACCTTC. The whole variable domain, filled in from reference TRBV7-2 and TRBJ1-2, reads GAGVSQSPSNKVTEKGKDVELRCDPISGHTALYWYRQSLGQGLEFLIYFQGNSAPDKSGLPSDRFSAERTGGSVSTLTIQRTQQEDSAVYLCASSPGLIPNYGYTFGSGTRLTVV.